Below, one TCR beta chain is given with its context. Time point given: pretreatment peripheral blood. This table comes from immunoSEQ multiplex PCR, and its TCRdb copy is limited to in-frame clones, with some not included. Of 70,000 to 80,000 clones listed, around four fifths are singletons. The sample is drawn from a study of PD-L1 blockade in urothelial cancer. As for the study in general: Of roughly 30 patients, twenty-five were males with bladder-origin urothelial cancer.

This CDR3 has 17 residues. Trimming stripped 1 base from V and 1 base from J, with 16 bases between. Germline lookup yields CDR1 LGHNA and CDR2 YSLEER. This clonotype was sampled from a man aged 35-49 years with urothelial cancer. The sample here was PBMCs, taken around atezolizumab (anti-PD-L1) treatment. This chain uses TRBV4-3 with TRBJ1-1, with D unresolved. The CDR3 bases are TGCGCCAGCAGCCAAGTTATTGGCCTTCCCCGGAACACTGAAGCTTTCTTT. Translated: CASSQVIGLPRNTEAFF.